Sequencing of this T cell receptor (beta chain) was carried out in a study of T cells in Graves' hyperthyroidism and ophthalmopathy (dated by TCRdb to about 2019). About the full investigation: Peripheral blood samples were taken at initial diagnosis, before any treatment was given. Prospective prediction of ophthalmopathy was tested in an independent validation cohort consisting of roughly 20 hyperthyroidism patients and around 16 patients who later progressed to ophthalmopathy. In several Graves' hyperthyroidism patients, the study also compared T-cell repertoires from thyroid tissue with T-cell repertoires from blood. To identify TCR V-J signatures that set the groups apart, the researchers used a discovery cohort of 100 patients, made up of some 41 with Graves' ophthalmopathy and 57 with stable Graves' hyperthyroidism. The 75 to 100 discovery patients were randomly split 7:3 into training and test sets. The paper describes TCR Vbeta CDR3 sequencing of 140 or so peripheral blood samples, made up of 43 ophthalmopathy patients, roughly 80 hyperthyroidism patients and around 17 progressor patients. After sampling, hyperthyroidism patients received methimazole starting at 30 mg daily, and ophthalmopathy patients received high-dose intravenous methylprednisolone.

In this sample, this clonotype turned up many times. The antigen it recognizes is unknown. It has no much larger one-base neighbor in the sample; base qualities were not kept. Graves' hyperthyroidism was defined as stable when no progression to ophthalmopathy occurred over 18 months of follow-up. Hyperthyroidism patients were newly diagnosed, with disease duration under 2 months, and aged 18 to 65 years. The study excluded patients with uncontrolled infections, other autoimmune diseases, pregnancy or lactation. Diagnoses were established on the basis of clinical symptoms, serum thyroxine and TRAb, thyroid ultrasound, and orbital computed tomography. PBMCs were separated from roughly 10 ml of fresh peripheral blood using Ficoll-Paque density gradient centrifugation. Total RNA was extracted using Trizol reagent, and RNA quality was assessed on an Agilent 2100 Bioanalyzer. Inclusive of the bounding cysteine and phenylalanine, the CDR3 is 16 residues long. The DNA shown is the 48-base CDR3, in frame from base 1. The junction carries 20 bases between V and J, which are trimmed by 7 bases and 1 base respectively. CDR1 is given as MNHEY and CDR2 as SVGEGT, both from the germline V gene.

Amplification of TCR beta CDR3 regions was carried out from RNA transcripts. The TCR CDR3 was subjected to a first round of RT-PCR using the HTBI primer set and the Qiagen OneStep RT-PCR kit. The libraries were constructed in a second round of multiplex PCR and then size-selected and purified. Libraries were sequenced paired-end with 100 bp reads on an Illumina HiSeq2000. As for the original processing: SOAPnuke was used to process the raw data, removing reads that contained adapters or uncalled bases, had a mean Phred below 15, or lacked an exact match to the constant primer or identifier. High-quality paired reads were merged with COPE v1.2.5, and unique nucleotide sequences were defined as clonotypes. Clonotypes were aligned to IMGT TRBV, TRBD and TRBJ reference segments using MiTCR v1.1. The analysis included only V-J combinations with a frequency above 0.0001, which together covered 99% to 99.2% of the repertoires. A TCS score was defined as the ratio between F50 (clonal expansion) and ExV (chaos), using BLOSUM62-based TCRdist between CDR3 peptides within each V-J. Welch's t-statistics and random forest reduced around 550 V-J features to fewer than 15, which were used in a naive Bayes classifier (R e1071). TCRdb took the public reads, trimmed them with fastp at Q25, ran MiXCR for clone calling and kept in-frame beta chains. Rows are unified per CDR3 protein, each entry keeping the most common DNA and genes. What appears here as the V and J calls and clone size reflects TCRdb's work, not the paper's. The sample yields approximately 640,000 distinct CDR3 sequences; roughly 16% were counted once. 3% to 4% of the sample is held by the ten biggest clonotypes.

The study at large found these results: In validation, the model predicted progression to ophthalmopathy with approximately 71% sensitivity and around 72% specificity, a median of 6.5 months before onset. A 13 V-J signature model separated ophthalmopathy from stable hyperthyroidism, with approximately 86% sensitivity and roughly 84% specificity in cross-validation and 80%/75% in testing. Sample size was not statistically predetermined, and blinding of investigators to group allocation was not performed. Blood samples also contained most of the expanded thyroid clonotypes (frequency above 0.001), which suggests that blood repertoires may reflect thyroid immune responses.

The rearranged segments are TRBV6-2 or TRBV6-3 and TRBJ2-7, with the D gene call left open. The source of this sequence is a woman between 25 and 40 years old with Graves' hyperthyroidism. Specimen: blood. The DNA reads TGTGCCAGCACCAGTATCCGAGCCCTTTTTTCCTACGAGCAGTACTTC. It encodes CASTSIRALFSYEQYF.